This entry lists 15 T cell receptor beta chains sequenced from one sample in a study of T cell changes during pregnancy in multiple sclerosis. Using immunoSEQ multiplex PCR, the repertoire was profiled, and TCRdb retains in-frame clones only, with some absent. This sample has 39,000 or so clones, with about 94% found just once. Specimen: CD8+ T cells from peripheral blood mononuclear cells, collected in the third trimester of pregnancy. The receptors here all came from a female donor with multiple sclerosis, enrolled in a pregnancy study.

The chain employs TRBV5-5 and TRBJ2-3; TRBD2 agrees at 11 bases. J lost 3 bases, V lost 4 bases, and 10 bases had no gene match. CDR3 length equals 17 residues. Germline V CDR1 and CDR2: SGHKS, YYEKEE (reference sequence). The CDR3 nucleotides are TGTGCCAGCAGCCCGTTGATAGCGGGAGGGCGTACAGATACGCAGTATTTT. Its protein is CASSPLIAGGRTDTQYF.

The gene calls are TRBV14 and TRBJ2-5, with 7 bases aligning to TRBD2. This CDR3 has 16 amino acids. The germline CDR1 and CDR2 sequences are SGHDN and FVKESK. With V trimmed by 0 bases and J by 2 bases, 6 bases remained unmatched. The CDR3 bases are TGTGCCAGCAGCCAAGATGGTAGCGGGCTACAAGAGACCCAGTACTTC. Encoded protein: CASSQDGSGLQETQYF.

This chain joins TRBV4-2 and TRBJ2-7; no firm D call. V dropped 1 base and J dropped 1 base, with 11 bases sitting between them. This CDR3 spans 15 amino acids. Germline loops: CDR1 LGHNA, CDR2 YNFKEQ. The CDR3 DNA reads as TGTGCCAGCAGCCAAGTTCGGTCCCCATCCTACGAGCAGTACTTC. Translating it yields CASSQVRSPSYEQYF.

The rearrangement links TRBV19 to TRBJ1-1, with D perhaps TRBD1 (6 bases). The V and J ends lost 6 bases and 3 bases respectively, with 8 bases between them. Germline lookup yields CDR1 LNHDA and CDR2 SQIVND (reference sequence). This CDR3 contains 12 residues. For the CDR3, the DNA is TGTGCCAGTAGGGCAGGGGACACTGAAGCTTTCTTT. Its protein product is CASRAGDTEAFF.

The J gene is TRBJ2-2, the V gene TRBV27; TRBD2 matches 16 bases. The CDR3 has 18 residues. V was clipped by 5 bases and J by 3 bases; unmatched bases: 6. Germline V lookup: CDR1 MNHEY, CDR2 SMNVEV (reference sequence). The CDR3 DNA follows: TGTGCCAGCAGTCCAGGGACTAGCGGGAGGGCTTACACCGGGGAGCTGTTTTTT. This codes for CASSPGTSGRAYTGELFF.

The rearrangement joins TRBV15 to TRBJ2-7; 10 bases line up with TRBD1. Per the germline V gene, CDR1 is LNHNV and CDR2 is YYDKDF (reference sequence). V was pared by 1 base and J by 5 bases, with 8 bases of the junction left unmatched. The CDR3 has 16 amino acids. The CDR3 loop is CATSRGEGTGVDEQYF. The CDR3 region has the DNA TGTGCCACCAGCAGAGGCGAGGGGACAGGGGTCGACGAGCAGTACTTC.

This chain connects TRBV27 to TRBJ2-7, with 11 bases fitting TRBD2. Unmatched junction bases numbered 3, after V lost 4 bases and J lost 7 bases. Per germline, CDR1 MNHEY and CDR2 SMNVEV (reference sequence). CDR3 length equals 13 residues. As DNA, the CDR3 is TGTGCCAGCAGTTGGGGACTAGCGGAGGAGCAGTACTTC. The encoded protein is CASSWGLAEEQYF.

The chain recombines TRBV6-5 with TRBJ1-1; 10 bases match TRBD1. With 4 bases clipped from V and 2 bases from J, the junction kept 7 bases outside the gene matches. Looked up from germline, CDR1 is MNHEY and CDR2 is SVGAGI. CDR3 size: 16 residues. CDR3 DNA: TGTGCCAGCAGTTTCCTGACAGGGGGCGGAAACACTGAAGCTTTCTTT. This codes for CASSFLTGGGNTEAFF.

The rearrangement joins TRBV11-2 to TRBJ2-5, with D uncertain. Germline loops: CDR1 SGHAT, CDR2 FQNNGV. CDR3 size: 13 residues. V was shortened by 4 bases and J by 0 bases, with 6 bases between the two germline ends. The CDR3 loop is CASSSVYQETQYF. Written as DNA, the CDR3 is TGTGCCAGCAGCTCGGTGTACCAAGAGACCCAGTACTTC. The full variable domain, with the rest looked up from reference TRBV11-2 and TRBJ2-5, is EAGVAQSPRYKIIEKRQSVAFWCNPISGHATLYWYQQILGQGPKLLIQFQNNGVVDDSQLPKDRFSAERLKGVDSTLKIQPAKLEDSAVYLCASSSVYQETQYFGPGTRLLVL.

This clone was seen once. The chain carries TRBV27 and TRBJ2-7; possibly TRBD1 for D (5 bases). This CDR3 region has 13 residues. Germline V gene sequence: CDR1 MNHEY, CDR2 SMNVEV (reference sequence). Trimming cost V 7 bases and J 2 bases, with 12 bases left between them. CDR3 sequence (DNA): TGTGCCAGCAAAGGAAGGGGTCCCTACGAGCAGTACTTC. As protein: CASKGRGPYEQYF.

The chain carries TRBV27 and TRBJ2-7; 7 nucleotides align to TRBD2. The CDR3 extends over 15 amino acids. V dropped 3 bases and J dropped 2; count of bases not matched to a gene: 7. Germline V gene lookup returns CDR1 MNHEY and CDR2 SMNVEV (reference sequence). CDR3 residues: CASSLSASGPYEQYF. The CDR3 nucleotides read TGTGCCAGCAGTTTGTCGGCTAGCGGACCCTACGAGCAGTACTTC.

The chain combines TRBV9 with TRBJ1-5; D unresolved. This CDR3 has 15 residues. Germline values: CDR1 SGDLS, CDR2 YYNGEE. V was cut by 0 bases and J by 6 bases, with 13 bases left in between. CDR3 in amino acids: CASSVGGLDGQPQHF. The CDR3 DNA follows: TGTGCCAGCAGCGTAGGAGGGCTCGACGGTCAGCCCCAGCATTTT.

The V call is TRBV15, the J call TRBJ2-2; 8 bases align to TRBD2. This CDR3 contains 15 residues. After removal of 2 bases from V and 5 bases from J, the junction contained 4 bases not matched to a gene. CDR1 LNHNV and CDR2 YYDKDF come from the germline V gene (reference sequence). As DNA, the CDR3 is TGTGCCACCAGCAGACCCCGGGGGGGTACCGGGGAGCTGTTTTTT. Protein sequence: CATSRPRGGTGELFF. The full variable domain, completed using reference TRBV15 and TRBJ2-2, is DAMVIQNPRYQVTQFGKPVTLSCSQTLNHNVMYWYQQKSSQAPKLLFHYYDKDFNNEADTPDNFQSRRPNTSFCFLDIRSPGLGDTAMYLCATSRPRGGTGELFFGEGSRLTVL.

The genes are TRBV6-4 and TRBJ2-1, with 12 bases lining up with TRBD2. Germline V gene data show CDR1 as MRHNA and CDR2 as SNTAGT. V dropped 8 bases and J dropped 2; count of bases not matched to a gene: 4. CDR3 length: 15 residues. The CDR3 nucleotides are TGTGCCAGCCAAAGGACTAGCGGGACCTACAATGAGCAGTTCTTC. Protein: CASQRTSGTYNEQFF.

The chain carries TRBV15 and TRBJ2-5, with 9 bases aligning to TRBD2. This CDR3 comprises 16 residues. Trimming removed 4 bases from V and 3 bases from J; junction bases left unmatched: 9. Germline V gene lookup returns CDR1 LNHNV and CDR2 YYDKDF (reference sequence). CDR3 DNA: TGTGCCACCAGCATAGGAGGCTTAGCGGGAGAAGAGACCCAGTACTTC. It specifies CATSIGGLAGEETQYF.